This paragraph covers one T cell receptor (beta chain) sequence. These data are taken from a study of shared clonotypes between healthy human individuals. CD4+ cells yielded CD45RA+ naive and CD45RA-negative memory subsets. The data were produced by immunoSEQ multiplex PCR, yet TCRdb's version contains in-frame clones alone and is incomplete. The table shows some 580,000 clones, with about 96% occurring only once. The CDR3 is made up of 16 amino acids. After removal of 7 bases from V and 5 bases from J, the junction contained 12 bases not matched to a gene. Looked up from germline, CDR1 is MDHEN and CDR2 is SYDVKM.

This TCR was recovered from a woman between 25 and 40 years old in good health. This chain joins TRBV28 and TRBJ1-5; TRBD1 matches 9 bases. The sequencing input was naive CD4+ T cells sorted from blood. Subset specified: CD45RA+ positively selected. The CDR3 loop reads CASTLPGQGVYQPQHF. The CDR3 coding sequence is TGTGCCAGCACGTTACCGGGACAGGGAGTTTATCAGCCCCAGCATTTT.